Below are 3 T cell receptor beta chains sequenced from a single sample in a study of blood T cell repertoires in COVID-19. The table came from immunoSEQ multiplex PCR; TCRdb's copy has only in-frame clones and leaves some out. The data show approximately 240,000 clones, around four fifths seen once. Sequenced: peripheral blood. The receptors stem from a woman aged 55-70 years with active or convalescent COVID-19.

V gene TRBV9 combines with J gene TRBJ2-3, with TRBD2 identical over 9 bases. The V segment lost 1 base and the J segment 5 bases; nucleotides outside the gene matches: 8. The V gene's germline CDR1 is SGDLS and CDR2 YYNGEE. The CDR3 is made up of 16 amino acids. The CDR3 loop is CASSVYPSGVGDTQYF. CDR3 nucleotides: TGTGCCAGCAGCGTATACCCTAGCGGGGTTGGAGATACGCAGTATTTT.

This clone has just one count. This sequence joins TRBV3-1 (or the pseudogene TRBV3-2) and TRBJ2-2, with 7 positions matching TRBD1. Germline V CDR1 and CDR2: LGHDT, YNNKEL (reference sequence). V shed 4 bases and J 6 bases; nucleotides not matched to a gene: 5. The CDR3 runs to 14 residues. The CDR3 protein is CASSRQGGAGELFF. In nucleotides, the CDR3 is TGTGCCAGCAGCCGACAGGGTGGGGCCGGGGAGCTGTTTTTT.

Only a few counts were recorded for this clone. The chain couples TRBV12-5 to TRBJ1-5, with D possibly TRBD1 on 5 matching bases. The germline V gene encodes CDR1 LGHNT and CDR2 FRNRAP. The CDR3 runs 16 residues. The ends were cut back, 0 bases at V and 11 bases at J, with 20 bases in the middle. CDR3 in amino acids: CASGLVAGNVSLAQHF. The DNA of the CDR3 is TGTGCTAGTGGTTTGGTAGCAGGGAATGTTAGTCTAGCCCAGCATTTT.